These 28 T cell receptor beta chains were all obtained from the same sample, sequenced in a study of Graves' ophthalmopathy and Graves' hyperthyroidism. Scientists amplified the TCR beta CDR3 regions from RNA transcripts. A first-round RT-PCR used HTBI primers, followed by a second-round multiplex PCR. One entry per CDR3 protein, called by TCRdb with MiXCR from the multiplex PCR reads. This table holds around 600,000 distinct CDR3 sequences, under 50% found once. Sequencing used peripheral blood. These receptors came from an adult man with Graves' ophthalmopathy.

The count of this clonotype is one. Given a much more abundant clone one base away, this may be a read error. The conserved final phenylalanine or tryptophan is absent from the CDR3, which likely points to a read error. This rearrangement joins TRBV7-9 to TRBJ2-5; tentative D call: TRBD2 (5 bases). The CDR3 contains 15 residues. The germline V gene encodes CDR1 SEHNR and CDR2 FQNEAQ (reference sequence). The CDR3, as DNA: TGCGCCAGCAGCCAAGATTCGGGGAACCAAGAGACCCAGTACCTC. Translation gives CASSQDSGNQETQYL.

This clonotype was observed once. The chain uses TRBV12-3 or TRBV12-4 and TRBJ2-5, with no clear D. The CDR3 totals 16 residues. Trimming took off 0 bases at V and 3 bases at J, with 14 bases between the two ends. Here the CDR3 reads CASSLASAPIEETQYF. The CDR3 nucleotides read TGTGCCAGCAGTTTAGCATCGGCTCCCATAGAAGAGACCCAGTACTTC.

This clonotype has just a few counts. The CDR3 here is CASGLDLQGDETQYF. The DNA of the CDR3 is TGTGCTAGTGGTTTGGACCTTCAGGGAGATGAGACCCAGTACTTC. The chain couples TRBV12-5 to TRBJ2-5; D tentatively reads TRBD1 or TRBD2 (5 bases each). In germline, CDR1 is LGHNT, CDR2 FRNRAP. V was trimmed by 1 base and J by 5 bases, leaving 14 bases between them. This CDR3 has 15 residues.

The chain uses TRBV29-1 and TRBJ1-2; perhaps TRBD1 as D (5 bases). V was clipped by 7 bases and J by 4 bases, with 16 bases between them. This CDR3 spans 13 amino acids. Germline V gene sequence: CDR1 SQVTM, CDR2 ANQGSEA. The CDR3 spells CSGGTSMSYGYTF. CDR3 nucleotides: TGCAGCGGGGGGACCAGTATGAGCTATGGCTACACCTTC.

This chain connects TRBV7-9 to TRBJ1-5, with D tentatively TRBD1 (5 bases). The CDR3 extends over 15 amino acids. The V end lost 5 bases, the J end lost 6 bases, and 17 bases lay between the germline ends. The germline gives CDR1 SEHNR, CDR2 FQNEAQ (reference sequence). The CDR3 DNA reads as TGTGCCAGCAGCCGAGATCAGGGATCGGGTCAGCCCCAGCATTTT. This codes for CASSRDQGSGQPQHF.

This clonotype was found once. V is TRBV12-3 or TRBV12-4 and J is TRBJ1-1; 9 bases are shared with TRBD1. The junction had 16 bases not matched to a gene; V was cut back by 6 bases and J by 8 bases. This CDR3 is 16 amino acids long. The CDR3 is CASRPQGAIGYMEAFF. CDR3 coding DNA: TGTGCCAGCAGGCCACAGGGGGCTATCGGCTATATGGAAGCTTTCTTT.

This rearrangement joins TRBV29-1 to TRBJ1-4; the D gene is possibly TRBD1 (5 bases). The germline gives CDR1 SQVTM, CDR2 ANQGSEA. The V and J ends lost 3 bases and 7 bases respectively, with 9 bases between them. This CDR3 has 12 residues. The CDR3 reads CSVEAQGEKLFF. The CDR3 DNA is TGCAGCGTTGAGGCTCAGGGTGAAAAACTGTTTTTT.

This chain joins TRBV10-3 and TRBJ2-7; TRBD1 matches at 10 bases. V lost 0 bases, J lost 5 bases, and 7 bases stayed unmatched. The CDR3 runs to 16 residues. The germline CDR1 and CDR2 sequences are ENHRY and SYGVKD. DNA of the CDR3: TGTGCCATCAGTGAGTCGCCCGGGGACAGGGGCGACGAGCAGTACTTC. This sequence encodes CAISESPGDRGDEQYF.

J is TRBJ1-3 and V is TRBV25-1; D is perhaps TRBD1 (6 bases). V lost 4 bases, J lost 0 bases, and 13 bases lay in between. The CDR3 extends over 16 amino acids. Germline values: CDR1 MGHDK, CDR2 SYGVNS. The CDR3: CASSASTGFSGNTIYF. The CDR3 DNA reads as TGTGCCAGCAGTGCATCAACAGGGTTCTCTGGAAACACCATATATTTT.

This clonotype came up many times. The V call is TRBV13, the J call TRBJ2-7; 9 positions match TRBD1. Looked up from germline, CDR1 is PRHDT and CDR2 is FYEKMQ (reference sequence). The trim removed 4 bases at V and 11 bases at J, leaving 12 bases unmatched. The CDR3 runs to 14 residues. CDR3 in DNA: TGTGCCAGCAGCTCCACTTTCCGGGACAGGGCGAAGTACTTC. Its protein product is CASSSTFRDRAKYF.

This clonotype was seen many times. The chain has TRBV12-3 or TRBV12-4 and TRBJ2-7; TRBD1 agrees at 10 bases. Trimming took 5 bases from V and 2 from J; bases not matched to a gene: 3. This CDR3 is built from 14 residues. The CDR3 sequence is CASSRDRGPYEQYF. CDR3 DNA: TGTGCCAGCAGTCGGGACAGGGGACCCTACGAGCAGTACTTC.

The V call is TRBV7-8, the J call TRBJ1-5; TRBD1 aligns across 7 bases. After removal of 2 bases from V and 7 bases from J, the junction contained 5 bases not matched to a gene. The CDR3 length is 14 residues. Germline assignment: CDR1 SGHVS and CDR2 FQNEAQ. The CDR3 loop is CASSLSTGKQPQHF. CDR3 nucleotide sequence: TGTGCCAGCAGCTTATCGACAGGGAAACAGCCCCAGCATTTT.

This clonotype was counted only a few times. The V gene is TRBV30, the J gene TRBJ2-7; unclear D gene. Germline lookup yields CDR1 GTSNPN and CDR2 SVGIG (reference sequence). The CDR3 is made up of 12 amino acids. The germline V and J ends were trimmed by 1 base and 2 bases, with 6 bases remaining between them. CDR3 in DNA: TGTGCCTGGAGTGCAGGAGCCTACGAGCAGTACTTC. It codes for CAWSAGAYEQYF. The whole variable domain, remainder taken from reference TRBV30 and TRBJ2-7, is SQTIHQWPATLVQPVGSPLSLECTVEGTSNPNLYWYRQAAGRGLQLLFYSVGIGQISSEVPQNLSASRPQDRQFILSSKKLLLSDSGFYLCAWSAGAYEQYFGPGTRLTVT.

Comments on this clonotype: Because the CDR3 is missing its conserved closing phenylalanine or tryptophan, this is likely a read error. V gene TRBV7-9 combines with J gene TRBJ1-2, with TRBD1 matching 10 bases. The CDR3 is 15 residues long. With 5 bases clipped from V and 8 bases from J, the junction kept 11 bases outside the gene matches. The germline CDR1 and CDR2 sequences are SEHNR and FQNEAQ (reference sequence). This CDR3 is CASSPDGQGVDGYTL. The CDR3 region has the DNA TGTGCCAGCAGCCCCGATGGACAGGGGGTGGACGGCTACACCCTC.

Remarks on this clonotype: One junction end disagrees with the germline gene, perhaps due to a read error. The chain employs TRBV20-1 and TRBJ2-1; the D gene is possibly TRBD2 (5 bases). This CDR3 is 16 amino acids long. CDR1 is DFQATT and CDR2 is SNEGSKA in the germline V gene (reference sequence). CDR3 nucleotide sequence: TGCAGTGCTAAGACTCCTCCTAGCTTGGGATACAATGAGCGGTTCTTC. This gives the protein CSAKTPPSLGYNERFF.

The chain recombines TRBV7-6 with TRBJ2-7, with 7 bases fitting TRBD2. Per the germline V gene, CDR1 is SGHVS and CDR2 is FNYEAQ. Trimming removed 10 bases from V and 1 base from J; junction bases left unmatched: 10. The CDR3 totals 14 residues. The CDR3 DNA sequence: TGTGCCACTCCCCTAGCGGACCTATCCTACGAGCAGTACTTC. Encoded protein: CATPLADLSYEQYF. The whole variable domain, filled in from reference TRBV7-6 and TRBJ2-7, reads GAGVSQSPRYKVTKRGQDVALRCDPISGHVSLYWYRQALGQGPEFLTYFNYEAQQDKSGLPNDRFSAERPEGSISTLTIQRTEQRDSAMYRCATPLADLSYEQYFGPGTRLTVT.

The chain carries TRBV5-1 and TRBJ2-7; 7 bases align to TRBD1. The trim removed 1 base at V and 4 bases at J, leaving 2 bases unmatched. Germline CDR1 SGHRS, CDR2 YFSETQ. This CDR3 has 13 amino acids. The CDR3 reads CASSLRGQYEQYF. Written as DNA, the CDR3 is TGCGCCAGCAGCTTGCGGGGACAGTACGAGCAGTACTTC.

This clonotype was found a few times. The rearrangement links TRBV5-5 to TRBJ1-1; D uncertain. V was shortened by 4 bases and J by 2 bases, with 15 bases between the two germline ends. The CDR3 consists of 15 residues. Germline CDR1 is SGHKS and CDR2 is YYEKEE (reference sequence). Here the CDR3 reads CASSRTVTGNTEAFF. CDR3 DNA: TGTGCCAGCAGCCGGACGGTAACGGGAAACACTGAAGCTTTCTTT.

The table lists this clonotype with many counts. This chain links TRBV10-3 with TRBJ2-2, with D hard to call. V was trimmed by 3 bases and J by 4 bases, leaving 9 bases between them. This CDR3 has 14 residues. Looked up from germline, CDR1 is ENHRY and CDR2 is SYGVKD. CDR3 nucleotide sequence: TGTGCCATCAGTGATAGCTCCCGCACCGGGGAGCTGTTTTTT. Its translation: CAISDSSRTGELFF.

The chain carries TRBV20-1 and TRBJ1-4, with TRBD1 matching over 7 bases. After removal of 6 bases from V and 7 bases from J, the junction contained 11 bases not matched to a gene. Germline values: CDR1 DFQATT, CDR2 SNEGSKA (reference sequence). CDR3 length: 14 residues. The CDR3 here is CSASTGARGEKLFF. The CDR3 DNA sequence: TGCAGTGCCTCAACAGGGGCGAGGGGTGAAAAACTGTTTTTT.

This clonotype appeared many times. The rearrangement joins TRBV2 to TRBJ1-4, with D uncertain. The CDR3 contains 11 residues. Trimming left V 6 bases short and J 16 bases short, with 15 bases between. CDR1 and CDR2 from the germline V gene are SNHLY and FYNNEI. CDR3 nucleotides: TGTGCCAGCAGAGAACAAGGGAAAGAGTTTTTT. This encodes CASREQGKEFF.

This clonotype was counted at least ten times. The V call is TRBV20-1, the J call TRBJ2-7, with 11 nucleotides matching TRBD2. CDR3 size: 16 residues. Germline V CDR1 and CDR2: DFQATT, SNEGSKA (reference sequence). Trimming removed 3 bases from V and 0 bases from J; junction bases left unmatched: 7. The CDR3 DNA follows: TGCAGTGCTAGTTCGCTAGCGGGGGGCCACTCCTACGAGCAGTACTTC. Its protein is CSASSLAGGHSYEQYF.

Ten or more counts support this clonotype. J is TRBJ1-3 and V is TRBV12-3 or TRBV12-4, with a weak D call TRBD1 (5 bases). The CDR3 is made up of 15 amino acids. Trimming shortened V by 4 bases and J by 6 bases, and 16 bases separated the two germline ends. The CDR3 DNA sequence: TGTGCCAGCAGTTCCACTGGGGGTCCGGCAAACACCATATATTTT. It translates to CASSSTGGPANTIYF.

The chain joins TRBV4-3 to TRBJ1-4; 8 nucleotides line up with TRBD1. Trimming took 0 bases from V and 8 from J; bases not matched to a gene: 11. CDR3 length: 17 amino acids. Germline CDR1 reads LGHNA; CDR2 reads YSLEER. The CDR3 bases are TGCGCCAGCAGCCAAGATCAGGCAGGGGGCCCGCTGGAAAAACTGTTTTTT. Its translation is CASSQDQAGGPLEKLFF.

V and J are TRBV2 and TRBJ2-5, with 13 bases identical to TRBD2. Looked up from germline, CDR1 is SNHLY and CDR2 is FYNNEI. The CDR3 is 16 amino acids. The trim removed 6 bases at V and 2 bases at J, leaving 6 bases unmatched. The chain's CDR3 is CASRLTSGGVQETQYF. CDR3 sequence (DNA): TGTGCCAGCAGGCTAACTAGCGGGGGGGTGCAAGAGACCCAGTACTTC.

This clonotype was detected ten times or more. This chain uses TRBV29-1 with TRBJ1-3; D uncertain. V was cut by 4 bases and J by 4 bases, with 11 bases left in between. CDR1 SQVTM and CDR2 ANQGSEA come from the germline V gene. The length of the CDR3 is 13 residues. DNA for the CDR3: TGCAGCGTTGTGAAGGGTATAGGAAACACCATATATTTT. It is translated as CSVVKGIGNTIYF.

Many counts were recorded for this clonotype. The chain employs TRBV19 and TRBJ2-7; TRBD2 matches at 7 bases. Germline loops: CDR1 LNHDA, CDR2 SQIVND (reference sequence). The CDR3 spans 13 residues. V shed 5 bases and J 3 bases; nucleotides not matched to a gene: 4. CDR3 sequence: CASSLGLVYEQYF. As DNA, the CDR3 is TGTGCCAGTAGTCTTGGACTAGTCTACGAGCAGTACTTC.

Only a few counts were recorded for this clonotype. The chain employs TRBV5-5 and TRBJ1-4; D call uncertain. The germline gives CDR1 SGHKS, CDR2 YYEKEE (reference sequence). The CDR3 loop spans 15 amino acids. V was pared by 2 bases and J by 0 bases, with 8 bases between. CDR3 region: CASSFRYATNEKLFF. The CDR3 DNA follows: TGTGCCAGCAGCTTTCGGTATGCAACTAATGAAAAACTGTTTTTT.